The 27 T cell receptor beta chains given below trace back to one sample, sequenced in a study of Ad26.COV2.S vaccination and SARS-CoV-2 variants. Noted treatment: over 15 received Ad26.COV2.S at low or high dose, single or two shots; five or six received placebo; per-sample allocation not given. Samples analyzed were those drawn on day 63 after the first vaccine or placebo injection. Profiling relied on immunoSEQ multiplex PCR, and the TCRdb table lists in-frame clones only, not all of them. The sample lists approximately 350,000 clones, around nine tenths occurring once. The specimen comprised peripheral blood, sampled in a trial of Ad26.COV2.S vaccine versus placebo. These receptors were taken from a person aged 18-60 years who received the Ad26.COV2.S COVID-19 vaccine or a placebo.

V usage is TRBV5-6 and J usage is TRBJ2-7; 8 nucleotides line up with TRBD1. The CDR3 has 15 residues. Germline V lookup: CDR1 SGHDT, CDR2 YYEEEE. The J segment lost 2 bases and the V segment lost 3 bases, leaving 7 bases of the junction unmatched. The CDR3 region is CASSSRQGQTYEQYF. The CDR3, as DNA: TGTGCCAGCAGCTCCAGACAGGGGCAAACCTACGAGCAGTACTTC. Drawing the rest from reference TRBV5-6 and TRBJ2-7, the complete variable domain is DAGVTQSPTHLIKTRGQQVTLRCSPKSGHDTVSWYQQALGQGPQFIFQYYEEEERQRGNFPDRFSGHQFPNYSSELNVNALLLGDSALYLCASSSRQGQTYEQYFGPGTRLTVT.

Ten or more counts support this clone. The chain is built from TRBV30 and TRBJ1-2, with 11 nucleotides matching TRBD1. The CDR3 runs to 16 residues. In germline, CDR1 is GTSNPN, CDR2 SVGIG (reference sequence). V shed 2 bases, J shed 4 bases, and the junction held 9 bases outside the gene matches. This chain's CDR3 is CAWSYTRTGGGYGYTF. For the CDR3, the DNA is TGTGCCTGGAGTTACACTAGGACAGGGGGCGGCTATGGCTACACCTTC.

The rearrangement joins TRBV6-5 to TRBJ2-7; D call uncertain. Germline values: CDR1 MNHEY, CDR2 SVGAGI. Trimming removed 5 bases at V and 7 bases at J, with 12 bases between. The CDR3 spans 12 residues. The CDR3 spells CASSMGWGEQYF. The CDR3 DNA follows: TGTGCCAGCAGTATGGGCTGGGGTGAGCAGTACTTC.

The CDR3 reads CAAGRGGTSTDTQYF. CDR3 sequence (DNA): TGTGCCGCCGGGAGAGGGGGGACTAGCACAGATACGCAGTATTTT. V and J are TRBV10-3 and TRBJ2-3, with D perhaps assigned TRBD1 or TRBD2 (6 bases each). The length of the CDR3 is 15 residues. Germline-derived CDR1 and CDR2 are ENHRY and SYGVKD. Trimming removed 11 bases at V and 0 bases at J, with 18 bases between.

This sequence joins TRBV13 and TRBJ1-1; D perhaps matches TRBD1 (5 bases). V was trimmed by 0 bases and J by 5 bases, leaving 10 bases between them. Germline CDR1 and CDR2: PRHDT and FYEKMQ (reference sequence). The CDR3 totals 14 residues. The CDR3 DNA sequence: TGTGCCAGCAGCTTAGGTGGGGGGAGGACTGAAGCTTTCTTT. Its translation: CASSLGGGRTEAFF.

The chain couples TRBV5-6 to TRBJ2-7; the D gene could be TRBD1 or TRBD2 (5 bases each). Germline V gene lookup returns CDR1 SGHDT and CDR2 YYEEEE. Trimming removed 4 bases from V and 2 bases from J, with 16 bases in between. CDR3 length: 15 amino acids. CDR3 DNA: TGTGCCAGCAGCCCGGGTTCAGGGAGTGCCTACGAGCAGTACTTC. This gives the protein CASSPGSGSAYEQYF.

This clone was seen just once. This chain connects TRBV7-3 to TRBJ1-2, with a possible D match to TRBD1 (5 bases). Trimming removed 3 bases at V and 6 bases at J, with 11 bases between. Germline CDR1 and CDR2: SGHTA and FQGTGA. The CDR3 contains 13 residues. The CDR3 sequence is CASSFRQGNGYTF. The CDR3 coding sequence is TGTGCCAGCAGCTTTAGGCAGGGTAATGGCTACACCTTC.

This clone was found a few times. The chain is built from TRBV19 and TRBJ1-5, with 11 bases aligning to TRBD1. The ends lost 9 bases at V and 6 bases at J; junction bases unmatched: 7. Germline CDR1 is LNHDA and CDR2 is SQIVND (reference sequence). The CDR3 totals 14 residues. Here the CDR3 reads CASKGQGAVQPQHF. The CDR3 bases are TGTGCCAGCAAAGGACAGGGGGCCGTTCAGCCCCAGCATTTT.

The V call is TRBV2, the J call TRBJ1-4; D is perhaps TRBD1 (6 bases). Germline V gene lookup returns CDR1 SNHLY and CDR2 FYNNEI. Trimming removed 2 bases at V and 6 bases at J, with 13 bases between. The CDR3 loop spans 15 amino acids. CDR3 residues: CASSESGVGYEKLFF. The CDR3 nucleotides read TGTGCCAGCAGTGAATCAGGGGTAGGGTATGAAAAACTGTTTTTT.

This clone was counted only a few times. CDR3 loop: CASSAGPMNQPQHF. Here the CDR3 DNA reads TGTGCCAGCAGCGCGGGACCAATGAATCAGCCCCAGCATTTT. The chain has TRBV9 and TRBJ1-5; D perhaps matches TRBD1 (5 bases). The germline CDR1 and CDR2 sequences are SGDLS and YYNGEE. The CDR3 loop spans 14 amino acids. Trimming cost V 3 bases and J 4 bases, with 11 bases left between them.

The chain recombines TRBV5-1 with TRBJ1-4; D call uncertain. Germline-derived CDR1 and CDR2 are SGHRS and YFSETQ. The CDR3 is 15 amino acids. Trimming took off 5 bases at V and 3 bases at J, with 14 bases between the two ends. The CDR3 sequence: CASREVAGANEKLFF. For the CDR3, the DNA is TGCGCCAGCAGGGAGGTGGCAGGTGCTAATGAAAAACTGTTTTTT.

The chain carries TRBV7-9 and TRBJ2-7, with 7 bases that match TRBD2. Trimming cost V 3 bases and J 3 bases; bases outside gene matches: 2. The CDR3 is 13 amino acids. Germline assignment: CDR1 SEHNR and CDR2 FQNEAQ (reference sequence). CDR3 DNA sequence: TGTGCCAGCAGCTTGACGGGGGGCTACGAGCAGTACTTC. Translated: CASSLTGGYEQYF.

In its sample, this clone was seen once. The V and J genes are TRBV28 and TRBJ2-3; D may be TRBD2 (6 bases). Trimming took off 5 bases at V and 5 bases at J, with 14 bases between the two ends. Germline V gene lookup returns CDR1 MDHEN and CDR2 SYDVKM. CDR3 length equals 14 residues. CDR3 in DNA: TGTGCCAGCAGTCCCGGGACTTTTCAAGATACGCAGTATTTT. Protein product: CASSPGTFQDTQYF.

The J gene is TRBJ1-2, the V gene TRBV12-3 or TRBV12-4; D uncertain. The CDR3 covers 11 residues. V was cut by 6 bases and J by 7 bases, with 9 bases left in between. The CDR3 here is CASRTAGGYTF. The CDR3 nucleotides read TGTGCCAGCAGGACCGCGGGTGGCTACACCTTC.

This chain connects TRBV7-2 to TRBJ2-3; 8 positions agree with TRBD2. The CDR3 is 16 amino acids. The germline gives CDR1 SGHTA, CDR2 FQGNSA. Germline trimming cut 1 base from V and 3 bases from J; bases unmatched to any gene: 6. The CDR3 region has the DNA TGTGCCAGCAGCTTAGATGCGGGGGGTTTGACAGATACGCAGTATTTT. The encoded protein is CASSLDAGGLTDTQYF.

The chain links TRBV6-5 to TRBJ2-7, with D perhaps matching TRBD1 (7 bases). Trimming stripped 6 bases from V and 2 bases from J, with 14 bases between. Germline loops: CDR1 MNHEY, CDR2 SVGAGI. The CDR3 is 14 amino acids. The CDR3 reads CASRGGTEPYEQYF. The CDR3 bases are TGTGCCAGCAGAGGCGGGACAGAACCCTACGAGCAGTACTTC.

This chain uses TRBV2 with TRBJ2-2; D ambiguous. V was clipped by 7 bases and J by 0 bases, with 9 bases between them. Germline V gives CDR1 SNHLY, CDR2 FYNNEI. This CDR3 contains 14 residues. The CDR3 protein is CASKQRSNTGELFF. The CDR3 DNA reads as TGTGCCAGCAAGCAGCGCTCGAACACCGGGGAGCTGTTTTTT.

The V gene is TRBV5-1, the J gene TRBJ1-4; D is unresolved. Per the germline V gene, CDR1 is SGHRS and CDR2 is YFSETQ. The CDR3 is 15 amino acids. Trimming took off 2 bases at V and 0 bases at J, with 8 bases between the two ends. The chain's CDR3 is CASSLTATTNEKLFF. The CDR3 bases are TGCGCCAGCAGCTTAACAGCGACAACTAATGAAAAACTGTTTTTT.

This chain joins TRBV2 and TRBJ1-1; D gene uncertain. Germline V lookup: CDR1 SNHLY, CDR2 FYNNEI. Trimming cost V 5 bases and J 1 base, with 14 bases left between them. The CDR3 is 15 amino acids. DNA for the CDR3: TGTGCCAGCAGTAAAGAGGGAGGAGCGAACACTGAAGCTTTCTTT. Its protein product is CASSKEGGANTEAFF.

CDR3 amino acids: CASSTRNRSSYNSPLHF. The CDR3, as DNA: TGTGCCAGCAGCACCCGGAATCGGAGCTCCTATAATTCACCCCTCCACTTT. This chain uses TRBV7-9 with TRBJ1-6; no clear D. This CDR3 spans 17 amino acids. The germline V gene has CDR1 SEHNR and CDR2 FQNEAQ (reference sequence). V lost 5 bases and J lost 0, with 14 bases in between.

The CDR3 region is CASSPRTVPYGYTF. In nucleotides, the CDR3 is TGTGCCAGTAGTCCTCGGACGGTTCCCTATGGCTACACCTTC. The genes are TRBV19 and TRBJ1-2; D is ambiguous. Germline CDR1 LNHDA, CDR2 SQIVND (reference sequence). The CDR3 is 14 amino acids. The V end was cut by 5 bases, the J end by 4 bases, with 14 bases between.

The CDR3 nucleotides are TGTGCCACCGGGACTCAGAACACTGAAGCTTTCTTT. Translation gives CATGTQNTEAFF. This sequence joins TRBV6-5 and TRBJ1-1; D might be TRBD1 (5 bases). In germline, CDR1 is MNHEY, CDR2 SVGAGI. V was clipped by 10 bases and J by 1 base, with 10 bases between them. The CDR3 is made up of 12 amino acids.

The chain uses TRBV11-2 and TRBJ2-2; 10 bases are shared with TRBD1. The CDR3 is 17 residues long. V lost 2 bases and J lost 4; bases outside the gene matches: 7. Germline CDR1 SGHAT, CDR2 FQNNGV. CDR3: CASSLFSGQGITGELFF. The CDR3 DNA follows: TGTGCCAGCAGCTTATTTTCGGGACAGGGGATCACCGGGGAGCTGTTTTTT.

V usage is TRBV6-1 and J usage is TRBJ1-6, with 11 bases identical to TRBD1. Germline V lookup: CDR1 MNHNS, CDR2 SASEGT. J gave up 8 bases and V 2 bases, and 2 bases lay outside the gene matches. The CDR3 extends over 15 amino acids. The chain's CDR3 is CASSELGQGDSPLHF. CDR3 DNA sequence: TGTGCCAGCAGTGAATTGGGACAGGGGGATTCACCCCTCCACTTT.

The rearrangement links TRBV6-5 to TRBJ2-7; 10 bases fit TRBD1. Germline assignment: CDR1 MNHEY and CDR2 SVGAGI. The CDR3 extends over 16 amino acids. Trimming at V came to 3 bases and at J to 2 bases, leaving 7 bases not matched to a gene. CDR3 bases: TGTGCCAGCAGTTATACCTCCGGGACAGGGGCCTACGAGCAGTACTTC. This codes for CASSYTSGTGAYEQYF.

Notes on this clone: Other DNA sequences in this sample translate to the same CDR3. This sequence joins TRBV7-9 and TRBJ1-2; D possibly corresponds to TRBD1 (5 bases). V lost 3 bases and J 4 bases, leaving 9 bases between the germline ends. The CDR3 length is 13 residues. Germline CDR1 SEHNR, CDR2 FQNEAQ (reference sequence). For the CDR3, the DNA is TGTGCCAGCAGCTTGGACCAGGGCTATGGCTACACCTTC. Protein sequence: CASSLDQGYGYTF.

This clone was seen a handful of times. CDR3 nucleotides: TGTGCCAGCAGTACAACACAGGGTATTGGCTACACCTTC. Encoded protein: CASSTTQGIGYTF. This chain links TRBV27 with TRBJ1-2; maybe TRBD1 (6 bases). With 5 bases removed from V and 7 bases from J, the gap between germline ends came to 14 bases. Germline CDR1 MNHEY, CDR2 SMNVEV (reference sequence). The CDR3 totals 13 residues.